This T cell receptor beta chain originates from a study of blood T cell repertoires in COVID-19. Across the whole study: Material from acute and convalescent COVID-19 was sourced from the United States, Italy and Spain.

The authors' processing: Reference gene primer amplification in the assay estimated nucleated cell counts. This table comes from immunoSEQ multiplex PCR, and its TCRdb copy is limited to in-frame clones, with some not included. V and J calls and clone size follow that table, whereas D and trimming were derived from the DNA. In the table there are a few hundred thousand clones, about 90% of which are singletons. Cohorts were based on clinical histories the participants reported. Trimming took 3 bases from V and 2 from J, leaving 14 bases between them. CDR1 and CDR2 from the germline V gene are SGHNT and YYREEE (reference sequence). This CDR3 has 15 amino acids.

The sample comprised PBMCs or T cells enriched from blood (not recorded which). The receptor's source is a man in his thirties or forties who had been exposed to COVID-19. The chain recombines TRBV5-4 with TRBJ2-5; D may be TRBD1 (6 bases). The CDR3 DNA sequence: TGTGCCAGCAGCTCGCCAGGGGCGCTTCAAGAGACCCAGTACTTC. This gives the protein CASSSPGALQETQYF.